This passage covers 12 T cell receptor beta chains from one sample sequenced in a study of T cell responses to AZD1222 COVID-19 vaccine. The assay was immunoSEQ multiplex PCR, and TCRdb's table has in-frame clones only and misses some. The sample includes some 180,000 clones, approximately 89% of them seen just once. This sample comprised peripheral blood, obtained 28 days after the second AZD1222 dose. These receptors were collected from an adult who received the AZD1222 COVID-19 vaccine.

The chain uses TRBV19 and TRBJ1-4; D gene uncertain. The germline CDR1 and CDR2 sequences are LNHDA and SQIVND (reference sequence). This CDR3 has 14 residues. V was pared by 5 bases and J by 6 bases, with 13 bases between. This CDR3 reads CASSSPWADEKLFF. The CDR3 nucleotides are TGTGCCAGTAGTTCCCCTTGGGCGGATGAAAAACTGTTTTTT.

The chain is built from TRBV20-1 and TRBJ1-6; D may be TRBD1 (5 bases). Trimming removed 6 bases from V and 7 bases from J, with 7 bases in between. This CDR3 spans 11 amino acids. Looked up from germline, CDR1 is DFQATT and CDR2 is SNEGSKA (reference sequence). The CDR3 spells CSAGDNSPLHF. The DNA for the CDR3 is TGCAGTGCAGGGGACAATTCACCCCTCCACTTT.

The V call is TRBV14, the J call TRBJ2-1, with 10 bases matching TRBD2. J gave up 5 bases and V 0 bases, and 10 bases lay outside the gene matches. Germline V gene data show CDR1 as SGHDN and CDR2 as FVKESK. The CDR3 spans 18 residues. CDR3 in amino acids: CASSQEWLAGVENNEQFF. The DNA of the CDR3 is TGTGCCAGCAGCCAAGAGTGGCTAGCGGGAGTAGAGAACAATGAGCAGTTCTTC.

The chain joins TRBV14 to TRBJ2-7, with no clear D. The length of the CDR3 is 16 residues. Per germline, CDR1 SGHDN and CDR2 FVKESK. V lost 3 bases to trimming and J lost 3 bases, with 18 bases between them. This CDR3 reads CASSHLRNPDHYEQYF. CDR3 nucleotide sequence: TGTGCCAGCAGCCATCTTAGAAACCCCGACCACTACGAGCAGTACTTC. Full variable domain (remainder filled in from reference TRBV14 and TRBJ2-7): EAGVTQFPSHSVIEKGQTVTLRCDPISGHDNLYWYRRVMGKEIKFLLHFVKESKQDESGMPNNRFLAERTGGTYSTLKVQPAELEDSGVYFCASSHLRNPDHYEQYFGPGTRLTVT.

CDR3 residues: CASSLAGAHNEQFF. The CDR3 DNA follows: TGTGCCAGCAGTCTAGCGGGAGCCCACAATGAGCAGTTCTTC. V gene TRBV6-5 combines with J gene TRBJ2-1; TRBD2 matches at 10 bases. The CDR3 totals 14 residues. J gave up 5 bases and V 5 bases, and 3 bases lay outside the gene matches. Germline assignment: CDR1 MNHEY and CDR2 SVGAGI.

The rearrangement uses TRBV6-2 or TRBV6-3 and TRBJ1-4, with TRBD1 matching 8 bases. Germline CDR1 is MNHEY and CDR2 is SVGEGT. V was clipped by 6 bases and J by 0 bases; unmatched bases: 6. The CDR3 covers 16 residues. CDR3 coding DNA: TGTGCCAGCAGCCCGGGACAGGTGACAACTAATGAAAAACTGTTTTTT. Protein product: CASSPGQVTTNEKLFF.

CDR3 nucleotide sequence: TGTGCCAGCAGCATGGACAGGGGCAATCAGCCCCAGCATTTT. Translation: CASSMDRGNQPQHF. The chain couples TRBV5-6 to TRBJ1-5; 8 bases are a match to TRBD1. Germline V gene lookup returns CDR1 SGHDT and CDR2 YYEEEE. This CDR3 has 14 amino acids. V was clipped by 4 bases and J by 2 bases; unmatched bases: 2.

This chain links TRBV12-5 with TRBJ1-1; 7 bases line up with TRBD1. Trimming took 5 bases from V and 2 from J; bases not matched to a gene: 8. The V gene's germline CDR1 is LGHNT and CDR2 FRNRAP. This CDR3 has 15 residues. The CDR3 reads CASGTRVGGNTEAFF. DNA of the CDR3: TGTGCTAGTGGTACTCGGGTAGGGGGCAACACTGAAGCTTTCTTT.

This rearrangement joins TRBV6-5 to TRBJ1-1; 8 nucleotides match TRBD1. J was trimmed by 10 bases and V by 7 bases; bases with no gene match: 8. The V gene's germline CDR1 is MNHEY and CDR2 SVGAGI. This CDR3 comprises 12 residues. CDR3 sequence: CASNLNTGGAFF. The CDR3 coding sequence is TGTGCCAGCAATCTAAATACAGGGGGAGCTTTCTTT.

This sequence joins TRBV7-9 and TRBJ2-1; TRBD2 agrees at 10 bases. With 1 base clipped from V and 6 bases from J, the junction kept 3 bases outside the gene matches. Germline-derived CDR1 and CDR2 are SEHNR and FQNEAQ (reference sequence). The CDR3 has 15 residues. CDR3: CASSLGLAGVNEQFF. In nucleotides, the CDR3 is TGTGCCAGCAGCTTAGGTCTAGCGGGAGTCAATGAGCAGTTCTTC. Looking up the rest from reference TRBV7-9 and TRBJ2-1 gives the full variable domain: DTGVSQNPRHKITKRGQNVTFRCDPISEHNRLYWYRQTLGQGPEFLTYFQNEAQLEKSRLLSDRFSAERPKGSFSTLEIQRTEQGDSAMYLCASSLGLAGVNEQFFGPGTRLTVL.

V and J are TRBV27 and TRBJ2-7, with 10 nucleotides matching TRBD1. Trimming cost V 4 bases and J 7 bases; bases outside gene matches: 13. The CDR3 runs to 16 residues. Germline V gene data show CDR1 as MNHEY and CDR2 as SMNVEV (reference sequence). The CDR3 loop reads CASSSPGQGFSGEQYF. In DNA form, the CDR3 reads TGTGCCAGCAGTTCCCCGGGACAGGGGTTTTCGGGGGAGCAGTACTTC.

This sequence joins TRBV15 and TRBJ1-2; 7 bases agree with TRBD1. CDR3 size: 16 residues. V gave up 0 bases and J gave up 7 bases; unmatched junction bases: 11. Germline lookup yields CDR1 LNHNV and CDR2 YYDKDF (reference sequence). The CDR3 sequence is CATSRDSTGRYFGYTF. The CDR3 region has the DNA TGTGCCACCAGCAGAGATTCGACAGGGAGATACTTTGGCTACACCTTC.